Below, 17 T cell receptor beta chains from the same sample are listed, as sequenced in a study of blood T cell repertoires in COVID-19. The repertoire was sequenced with immunoSEQ multiplex PCR; TCRdb's copy has only in-frame clones and lacks some. The table has 110,000 to 150,000 clones, 80% to 85% seen once. Sequencing was done on a sample of peripheral blood. All receptors come from a human donor in a cohort sampled during active COVID-19.

V usage is TRBV24-1 and J usage is TRBJ2-3; D might be TRBD1 (5 bases). Trimming took 5 bases from V and 1 from J, leaving 15 bases between them. The CDR3 covers 16 residues. Germline CDR1 is KGHDR and CDR2 is SFDVKD. CDR3 nucleotide sequence: TGTGCCACCAGTGCCCAGGGTCGTTGGGGCACAGATACGCAGTATTTT. Its translation: CATSAQGRWGTDTQYF.

This rearrangement joins TRBV29-1 to TRBJ2-5, with 8 bases matching TRBD1. The CDR3 sequence is 13 residues long. Unmatched junction bases numbered 4, after V lost 2 bases and J lost 5 bases. The V gene's germline CDR1 is SQVTM and CDR2 ANQGSEA. CDR3 coding DNA: TGCAGCGTTGAACGACAGGGGTTGGAGACCCAGTACTTC. Encoded protein: CSVERQGLETQYF. The variable domain in full, completed from reference TRBV29-1 and TRBJ2-5, reads SAVISQKPSRDICQRGTSLTIQCQVDSQVTMMFWYRQQPGQSLTLIATANQGSEATYESGFVIDKFPISRPNLTFSTLTVSNMSPEDSSIYLCSVERQGLETQYFGPGTRLLVL.

The chain uses TRBV7-9 and TRBJ1-6; 7 nucleotides align to TRBD1. The CDR3 spans 15 residues. Germline loops: CDR1 SEHNR, CDR2 FQNEAQ (reference sequence). J gave up 9 bases and V 4 bases, and 9 bases lay outside the gene matches. This chain's CDR3 is CASSSTRGSASPLHF. The CDR3 nucleotides are TGTGCCAGCAGCTCAACCAGGGGGTCGGCTTCACCCCTCCACTTT.

The rearrangement joins TRBV5-1 to TRBJ2-3, with TRBD2 identical over 8 bases. Unmatched junction bases numbered 8, after V lost 3 bases and J lost 2 bases. Germline CDR1 and CDR2: SGHRS and YFSETQ. The CDR3 is made up of 16 amino acids. The CDR3: CASSSGGGGITDTQYF. The CDR3 DNA reads as TGCGCCAGCAGCTCTGGGGGCGGGGGGATCACAGATACGCAGTATTTT.

The chain joins TRBV5-1 to TRBJ1-2; D might be TRBD1 (5 bases). The germline V gene encodes CDR1 SGHRS and CDR2 YFSETQ. V was trimmed by 3 bases and J by 6 bases, leaving 9 bases between them. The CDR3 has 12 residues. CDR3: CASSSTVNGYTF. For the CDR3, the DNA is TGCGCCAGCAGCTCGACAGTCAATGGCTACACCTTC.

This clone has just a few counts. The rearrangement links TRBV19 to TRBJ1-1, with TRBD1 identical over 10 bases. The CDR3 runs to 13 residues. Trimming removed 5 bases from V and 10 bases from J; junction bases left unmatched: 7. From germline, CDR1 is LNHDA and CDR2 SQIVND (reference sequence). The CDR3 region has the DNA TGTGCCAGTAGTCCCACCGGGACAGGGGTAGCTTTCTTT. Encoded protein: CASSPTGTGVAFF.

V and J are TRBV7-8 and TRBJ2-7, with D perhaps matching TRBD2 (5 bases). Germline CDR1 SGHVS, CDR2 FQNEAQ. This CDR3 comprises 16 residues. The ends were cut back, 2 bases at V and 4 bases at J, with 18 bases in the middle. CDR3 residues: CASSLSTAVGVYEQYF. CDR3 DNA sequence: TGTGCCAGCAGCTTATCTACAGCGGTGGGCGTGTACGAGCAGTACTTC.

This clone was recorded many times. The rearrangement uses TRBV5-1 and TRBJ2-2; D not resolved. The germline V gene encodes CDR1 SGHRS and CDR2 YFSETQ. The CDR3 is made up of 14 amino acids. Trimming removed 3 bases at V and 8 bases at J, with 14 bases between. The CDR3 region has the DNA TGCGCCAGCAGCTCACAAACAGATATTGGGGAGCTGTTTTTT. Amino acid sequence: CASSSQTDIGELFF.

The gene calls are TRBV19 and TRBJ2-5; possible D gene TRBD2, 6 bases. This CDR3 region has 13 residues. Germline assignment: CDR1 LNHDA and CDR2 SQIVND (reference sequence). V was pared by 5 bases and J by 5 bases, with 12 bases between. CDR3 nucleotides: TGTGCCAGTAGTGCTCCAGGGAGGGAGACCCAGTACTTC. As protein: CASSAPGRETQYF.

The chain is built from TRBV7-2 and TRBJ2-5; 12 nucleotides align to TRBD1. Germline values: CDR1 SGHTA, CDR2 FQGNSA. The CDR3 contains 15 residues. V lost 5 bases to trimming and J lost 5 bases; unmatched junction nucleotides: 6. CDR3 protein: CASSPGTGGLETQYF. DNA of the CDR3: TGTGCCAGCAGCCCCGGGACAGGGGGCCTGGAGACCCAGTACTTC.

This clone was detected only once. J is TRBJ2-7 and V is TRBV7-6, with a possible D match to TRBD1 (6 bases). The CDR3 contains 14 residues. The V gene lost 2 bases and the J gene lost 2 bases, with 10 bases spanning the gap. Per germline, CDR1 SGHVS and CDR2 FNYEAQ. CDR3 DNA sequence: TGTGCCAGCAGCTTATCCCAGGGGACCTACGAGCAGTACTTC. This encodes CASSLSQGTYEQYF.

The chain carries TRBV19 and TRBJ2-7, with a possible D match to TRBD1 (6 bases). The germline V gene has CDR1 LNHDA and CDR2 SQIVND (reference sequence). Trimming removed 4 bases from V and 4 bases from J, with 8 bases in between. CDR3 length equals 12 residues. This chain's CDR3 is CASSTGTYEQYF. CDR3 sequence (DNA): TGTGCCAGTAGTACCGGGACATACGAGCAGTACTTC.

This chain links TRBV6-5 with TRBJ1-2; D might be TRBD1 (6 bases). The germline gives CDR1 MNHEY, CDR2 SVGAGI. Trimming shortened V by 8 bases and J by 2 bases, and 18 bases separated the two germline ends. The CDR3 loop spans 15 amino acids. CDR3 DNA: TGTGCCAGCGGAGAAACCGGGACAAGGAACTATGGCTACACCTTC. Protein product: CASGETGTRNYGYTF.

J is TRBJ1-2 and V is TRBV27, with 7 bases aligning to TRBD1. The length of the CDR3 is 14 residues. Unmatched junction bases numbered 7, after V lost 7 bases and J lost 2 bases. Germline CDR1 MNHEY, CDR2 SMNVEV (reference sequence). The CDR3 is CASNSGTENYGYTF. In DNA, the CDR3 is TGTGCCAGCAACTCCGGGACAGAGAACTATGGCTACACCTTC.

This rearrangement joins TRBV27 to TRBJ2-7; 9 bases fit TRBD1. CDR3 size: 15 residues. Germline V CDR1 and CDR2: MNHEY, SMNVEV (reference sequence). Losses at the gene ends were 3 bases for V and 0 bases for J; bases not matched to a gene: 3. The CDR3, as DNA: TGTGCCAGCAGTTTCTCGACAGGGGGCTCCTACGAGCAGTACTTC. Residues: CASSFSTGGSYEQYF.

This clone was found once. The chain carries TRBV19 and TRBJ1-1; tentative D call: TRBD1 (6 bases). The germline CDR1 and CDR2 sequences are LNHDA and SQIVND (reference sequence). The V and J ends lost 3 bases and 7 bases respectively, with 15 bases between them. The CDR3 is made up of 14 amino acids. CDR3 region: CASSIVGGTFEAFF. The CDR3, as DNA: TGTGCCAGTAGTATTGTAGGGGGTACATTTGAAGCTTTCTTT.

The J gene is TRBJ2-6, the V gene TRBV5-1; no clear D. Between the trimmed V and J ends, which lost 0 bases and 0 bases, there was a span of 10 bases. Germline lookup yields CDR1 SGHRS and CDR2 YFSETQ. The CDR3 totals 17 residues. The CDR3 reads CASSLVSGNSGANVLTF. For the CDR3, the DNA is TGCGCCAGCAGCTTGGTCTCAGGTAACTCTGGGGCCAACGTCCTGACTTTC.